This T cell receptor beta chain originates from a study of spatial heterogeneity in lung cancer. Study-level information: The study observed each unique TCR and UMI combination more than ten times on average in raw reads. Study-wide points: The number of expanded tumor alpha and beta chains correlated with mutation number.

Germline-derived CDR1 and CDR2 are SEHNR and FQNEAQ (reference sequence). Trimming shortened V by 1 base and J by 6 bases, and 13 bases separated the two germline ends. The CDR3 runs to 15 residues. This clonotype showed up many times. Its antigen remains unknown. The time point denotes: sample taken at primary tumor resection. The input material, whole RNA from tumor, nontumor lung or frozen PBMC, was sequenced unsorted. Each molecule of TCR cDNA was tagged with one unique molecular identifier. In TCRdb, the 5' RACE reads were re-called with MiXCR into one record per CDR3 protein. The sample contains around 8,700 distinct CDR3 sequences, 5% to 7% of which appear only once.

The J gene is TRBJ2-1, the V gene TRBV7-9; tentatively, D is TRBD2 (5 bases). Source: lung tumor tissue, taken at surgery. The sequence was obtained from a female donor with early-stage non-small cell lung cancer. CDR3 sequence reads: CASSLEDFAFNEQFF. In nucleotides, the CDR3 is TGTGCCAGCAGCTTAGAGGACTTTGCTTTCAATGAGCAGTTCTTC.